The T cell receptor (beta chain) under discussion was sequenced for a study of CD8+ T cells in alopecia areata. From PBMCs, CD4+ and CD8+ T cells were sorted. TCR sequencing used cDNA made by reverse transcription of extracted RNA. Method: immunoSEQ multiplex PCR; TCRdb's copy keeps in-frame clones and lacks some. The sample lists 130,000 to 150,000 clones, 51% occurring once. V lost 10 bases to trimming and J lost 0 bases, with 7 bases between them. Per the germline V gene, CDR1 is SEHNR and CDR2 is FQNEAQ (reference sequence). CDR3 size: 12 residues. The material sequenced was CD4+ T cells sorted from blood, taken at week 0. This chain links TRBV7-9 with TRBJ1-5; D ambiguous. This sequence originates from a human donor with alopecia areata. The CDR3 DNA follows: TGTGCCATACAAAATAGCAATCAGCCCCAGCATTTT. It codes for CAIQNSNQPQHF.